The clone carrying this T cell receptor (beta chain) was found once. Its antigen is still unknown. CDR3 length: 13 residues. Trimming took off 3 bases at V and 2 bases at J, with 7 bases between the two ends. Germline loops: CDR1 MGHDK, CDR2 SYGVNS. These data come from a study of long-term antiretroviral therapy in people with HIV. Notes on the study in general: The study found that diversity rose after ART but stayed below transplant donor controls.

Run at survey level, the immunoSEQ assay was version v3.0. Sequencing used immunoSEQ multiplex PCR; TCRdb keeps in-frame clones, though not all of them. Here the sample spans tens of thousands of clones, over 90% being singletons. Per individual, the PBMC samples numbered at least one pre-ART and at least two post-ART. The chain couples TRBV25-1 to TRBJ1-2; D remains unclear. The sequenced sample was unsorted PBMCs, obtained 5.3 years after starting antiretroviral therapy. This receptor was taken from a man aged 45-65 years with HIV. The CDR3 spells CASSDEGNYGYTF. Here the CDR3 DNA reads TGTGCCAGCAGTGATGAAGGGAACTATGGCTACACCTTC.